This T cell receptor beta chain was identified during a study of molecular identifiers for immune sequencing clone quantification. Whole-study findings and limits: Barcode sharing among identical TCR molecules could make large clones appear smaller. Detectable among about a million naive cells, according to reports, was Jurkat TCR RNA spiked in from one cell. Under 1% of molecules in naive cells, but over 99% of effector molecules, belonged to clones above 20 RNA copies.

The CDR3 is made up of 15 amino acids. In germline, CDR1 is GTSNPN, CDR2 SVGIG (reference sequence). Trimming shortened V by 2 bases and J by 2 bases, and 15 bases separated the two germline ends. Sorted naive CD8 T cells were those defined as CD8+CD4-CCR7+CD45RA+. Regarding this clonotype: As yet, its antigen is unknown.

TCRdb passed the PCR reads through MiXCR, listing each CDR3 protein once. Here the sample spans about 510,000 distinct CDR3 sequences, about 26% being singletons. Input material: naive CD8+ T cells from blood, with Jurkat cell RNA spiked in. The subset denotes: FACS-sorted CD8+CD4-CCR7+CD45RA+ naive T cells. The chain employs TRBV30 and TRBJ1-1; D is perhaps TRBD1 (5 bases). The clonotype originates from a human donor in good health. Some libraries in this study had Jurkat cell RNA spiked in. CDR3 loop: CAWSLGATTNTEAFF. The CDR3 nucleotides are TGTGCCTGGAGTCTCGGGGCCACCACCAACACTGAAGCTTTCTTT.